This T cell receptor (beta chain) was obtained from a study of blood T cell repertoires in COVID-19. Study at large: Donors in the United States, Italy and Spain gave samples during acute or convalescent COVID-19.

The CDR3 loop spans 12 amino acids. Trimming cost V 2 bases and J 5 bases, with 6 bases left between them. Original data processing: Reference gene primer amplification gave estimated nucleated cell counts. Profiling relied on immunoSEQ multiplex PCR, and the TCRdb table lists in-frame clones only, not all of them. The V and J calls and clone size were taken over from that table, and D and trimming were inferred from the DNA. The sample lists about 280,000 clones; roughly 87% were seen once. Source material: peripheral blood. This sequence was found in a human donor in a cohort sampled during active COVID-19. The rearrangement links TRBV12-3 or TRBV12-4 to TRBJ1-2; no clear D gene. CDR3 coding DNA: TGTGCCAGCAGTTTAAGTAGATATGGCTACACCTTC. It translates to CASSLSRYGYTF.